The rows below give T cell receptor beta chains drawn from one sample of a study of beta chain features in type 1 diabetes. Sequencing used immunoSEQ multiplex PCR; TCRdb keeps in-frame clones, though not all of them. The repertoire has approximately 150,000 clones, more than 10% of them found once; the top ten carry roughly 1.4%. Sequenced input: central memory CD4+ T cells from blood. Every receptor here comes from a man between 18 and 29 years old with type 1 diabetes. Each CDR3 is given with its conserved first and last residue. The D gene is left open where the match is weak. Some rows mark clone size as missing; the rest say once, few, many or name a class of expanded clone.

>TRBJ2-7|15|NA|TRBV29-1|NA
TGCAGCGCCCCAAGCAGGGACCTACTCTCCTACGAGCAGTACTTC
CSAPSRDLLSYEQYF
>TRBJ1-1|14|few|TRBV10-3|NA
TGTGCCATCAGTGAATTAGCAGGGGACACTGAAGCTTTCTTT
CAISELAGDTEAFF
>TRBJ1-1|13|NA|TRBV6-5|NA
TGTGCCAGCATCAAACAGGGTTACACTGAAGCTTTCTTT
CASIKQGYTEAFF
>TRBJ2-7|14|few|TRBV28|NA
TGTGCCAGCAGTTTAAGGACAGGGAGGGACGAGCAGTACTTC
CASSLRTGRDEQYF
>TRBJ1-1|13|NA|TRBV7-9|NA
TGTGCCAGCAGCTTAGATGGCAGGGGTGAAGCTTTCTTT
CASSLDGRGEAFF
>TRBJ2-1|14|few|TRBV27|TRBD2
TGTGCCAGCCGCTCGGGGGGTTCATACAATGAGCAGTTCTTC
CASRSGGSYNEQFF
>TRBJ1-2|15|NA|TRBV14|NA
TGTGCCAGCAGCCAAGCCGTCCAGGGAGTGGGTGGCTACACCTTC
CASSQAVQGVGGYTF
>TRBJ1-2|13|few|TRBV2|NA
TGTGCCAGCAGGACAGATTTGGTCTATGGCTACACCTTC
CASRTDLVYGYTF
>TRBJ1-2|15|few|TRBV2|NA
TGTGCCAGCAGTGAGAGAACCGGAGCTAACTATGGCTACACCTTC
CASSERTGANYGYTF
>TRBJ1-2|15|NA|TRBV30|NA
TGTGCCTGGAGTACCCAGGGAGGGGCTTATTATGGCTACACCTTC
CAWSTQGGAYYGYTF
>TRBJ2-3|14|NA|TRBV6-5|NA
TGTGCCAGCTGGAGGGACCTACGCACAGATACGCAGTATTTT
CASWRDLRTDTQYF
>TRBJ1-6|11|NA|TRBV6-6|TRBD1
TGTGCCAGCAGTGATGGGACAGCCCACCGCTTT
CASSDGTAHRF
>TRBJ2-7|14|NA|TRBV27|NA
TGTGCCAGCCGATCACCGGGACAAAGCTACGAGCAGTACTTC
CASRSPGQSYEQYF
>TRBJ2-5|14|NA|TRBV7-2|NA
TGTGCCAGCAGCCCGCAGGGTTCGCGAGAGACCCAGTACTTC
CASSPQGSRETQYF
>TRBJ2-7|14|few|TRBV6-1|NA
TGTGCCAGCAGTGGCGGACGGGGATTCTACGAGCAGTACTTC
CASSGGRGFYEQYF
>TRBJ1-5|13|few|TRBV11-3|NA
TGTGCCAGCAGCCAGAGTAGCAATCAGCCCCAGCATTTT
CASSQSSNQPQHF
>TRBJ2-1|13|few|TRBV19|NA
TGTGCCAGTAGTACGACTACCTCCGGGGAGCAGTTCTTC
CASSTTTSGEQFF
>TRBJ1-2|18|NA|TRBV4-2|TRBD1
TGTGCCAGCAGCCAAGTTGCTAGGGGACAGGGGGCTGACTATGGCTACACCTTC
CASSQVARGQGADYGYTF
>TRBJ1-1|13|NA|TRBV14|NA
TGTGCCAGCGAGGTCTGGGGTAACACTGAAGCTTTCTTT
CASEVWGNTEAFF
>TRBJ1-5|13|NA|TRBV30|TRBD1
TGTGCCTGGAGGGGACAGGGCGCGCAGCCCCAGCATTTT
CAWRGQGAQPQHF
>TRBJ1-5|12|NA|TRBV30|NA
TGTGCCTGGAGTGAGAATATCAATCCCCAGCATTTT
CAWSENINPQHF
>TRBJ1-1|15|few|TRBV18|NA
TGTGCCAGCTCACCCCAAACGAGGGACGGCCGGTCGATTTTATTT
CASSPQTRDGRSILF